The rows below give T cell receptor beta chains drawn from one sample of a study of blood T cell repertoires in COVID-19. Clones were read by immunoSEQ multiplex PCR, and TCRdb kept only the in-frame ones, dropping some. The sample carries tens of thousands of clones, 75% to 95% recorded once. Sequencing was performed on peripheral blood. The receptors here all came from a woman aged 45-59 years in a cohort sampled during active COVID-19. CDR3s include the opening cysteine and the closing phenylalanine or tryptophan. A D gene is named only where the DNA matches it firmly. Size is stated for part of the rows, as once, few or many counts, or as a class when the clone is expanded.

v_gene	abundance	j_gene	d_gene	CDR3aa	CDR3nt
TRBV10-1	-	TRBJ1-3	TRBD1	CASSDPGQGANTIYF	TGCGCCAGCAGTGATCCGGGACAGGGGGCCAACACCATATATTTT
TRBV2	-	TRBJ2-2	-	CASSKQGQNTGELFF	TGTGCCAGCAGCAAACAGGGTCAGAACACCGGGGAGCTGTTTTTT
TRBV4-2	-	TRBJ2-4	-	CASSQVVTATLAKNIQYF	TGTGCCAGCAGCCAAGTGGTGACAGCCACGCTAGCCAAAAACATTCAGTACTTC
TRBV7-3	once	TRBJ2-2	-	CASSLNPSSNTGELFF	TGTGCCAGCAGCTTAAACCCGAGTTCGAACACCGGGGAGCTGTTTTTT
TRBV7-9	-	TRBJ1-2	-	CAAVKLRVGPNYGYTF	TGTGCCGCGGTGAAACTCAGGGTCGGACCTAACTATGGCTACACCTTC
TRBV6-6	-	TRBJ2-1	-	CASSQGGDNEQFF	TGTGCCAGCAGCCAAGGGGGGGACAATGAGCAGTTCTTC
TRBV6-5	-	TRBJ1-1	-	CASKQGQNTEAFF	TGTGCCAGCAAACAGGGACAGAACACTGAAGCTTTCTTT
TRBV27	-	TRBJ1-4	TRBD1	CASSSGTGREKLFF	TGTGCCAGCAGTTCAGGGACAGGGCGTGAAAAACTGTTTTTT
TRBV15	-	TRBJ2-3	TRBD1	CATSRDLSDRGGTDTQYF	TGTGCCACCAGCAGAGATCTGTCGGACAGGGGGGGCACAGATACGCAGTATTTT
TRBV5-1	-	TRBJ1-2	TRBD1	CASSLSRGDYGYTF	TGCGCCAGCAGCTTGAGCAGGGGGGACTATGGCTACACCTTC
TRBV29-1	-	TRBJ2-3	TRBD1	CSADRGGTDTQYF	TGCAGCGCCGACAGGGGTGGCACAGATACGCAGTATTTT
TRBV19	-	TRBJ2-5	-	CASRTGPKETQYF	TGTGCCAGTAGAACAGGGCCGAAAGAGACCCAGTACTTC
TRBV4-1	-	TRBJ1-1	TRBD1	CASSQDREERNTEAFF	TGCGCCAGCAGCCAGGACAGGGAGGAGAGGAACACTGAAGCTTTCTTT
TRBV7-9	-	TRBJ2-3	TRBD2	CASRQIAGGLDTQYF	TGTGCCAGCAGACAAATAGCGGGGGGGTTGGATACGCAGTATTTT
TRBV5-1	-	TRBJ1-6	TRBD1	CASSLDRTGVNSPLHF	TGCGCCAGCAGCTTGGATCGGACAGGGGTTAATTCACCCCTCCACTTT
TRBV28	-	TRBJ2-3	TRBD1	CAAQRTGGTDTQYF	TGTGCCGCCCAACGCACAGGGGGAACAGATACGCAGTATTTT
TRBV3-1/TRBV3-2	-	TRBJ1-1	-	CASSPYPGNTEAFF	TGTGCCAGCAGCCCATATCCGGGAAACACTGAAGCTTTCTTT
TRBV10-1	-	TRBJ2-3	-	CASSTGIVLSTDTQYF	TGCGCCAGCAGTACCGGGATAGTATTAAGCACAGATACGCAGTATTTT
TRBV28	-	TRBJ1-3	-	CASLQISGNTIYF	TGTGCCAGTTTACAGATCTCTGGAAACACCATATATTTT
TRBV2	-	TRBJ2-5	-	CASSPGASRETQYF	TGTGCCAGCAGTCCGGGAGCCTCGAGGGAGACCCAGTACTTC
TRBV19	once	TRBJ2-7	TRBD1	CASSPTGGSGEQYF	TGTGCCAGTTCTCCGACAGGGGGCTCGGGAGAGCAGTACTTC
TRBV9	-	TRBJ2-4	TRBD2	CASSGAPGAGGTGIQYF	TGTGCCAGCAGCGGTGCCCCTGGAGCGGGAGGGACCGGCATTCAGTACTTC
TRBV2	-	TRBJ1-1	-	CASKPGGFTNTEAFF	TGTGCCAGCAAGCCGGGGGGGTTTACGAACACTGAAGCTTTCTTT
TRBV5-4	few	TRBJ1-6	TRBD1	CASSPDRVNSPLHF	TGTGCCAGCAGCCCAGACAGGGTTAATTCACCCCTCCACTTT
TRBV6-1	-	TRBJ2-7	-	CASSEGGFEQYF	TGTGCCAGCAGTGAAGGAGGGTTCGAGCAGTACTTC
TRBV6-6	-	TRBJ2-1	TRBD1	CASSYGDRGLYNEQFF	TGTGCCAGCAGTTACGGCGACAGGGGGCTCTACAATGAGCAGTTCTTC
TRBV28	once	TRBJ2-1	-	CASTNKWGRGVDEQFF	TGTGCCAGCACCAATAAATGGGGCAGGGGAGTCGATGAGCAGTTCTTC
TRBV29-1	-	TRBJ2-7	TRBD1	CSGQGANYEQYF	TGCAGCGGACAGGGGGCAAATTACGAGCAGTACTTC
TRBV4-2	-	TRBJ2-3	-	CASSQGNNRFTDTQYF	TGTGCCAGCAGCCAAGGGAACAACAGGTTCACAGATACGCAGTATTTT
TRBV2	-	TRBJ1-6	TRBD1	CASRVGTGGYNSPLHF	TGTGCCAGCAGGGTCGGGACAGGGGGTTATAATTCACCCCTCCACTTT
TRBV7-9	-	TRBJ2-2	-	CASSAFSTGELFF	TGTGCCAGCAGCGCTTTTAGTACCGGGGAGCTGTTTTTT
TRBV11-3	-	TRBJ2-5	-	CASSLAGGETQYF	TGTGCCAGCAGCTTAGCCGGCGGCGAGACCCAGTACTTC
TRBV5-1	-	TRBJ2-6	-	CASSLILGTSFSGANVLTF	TGCGCCAGCAGCTTAATATTGGGGACATCCTTCTCTGGGGCCAACGTCCTGACTTTC